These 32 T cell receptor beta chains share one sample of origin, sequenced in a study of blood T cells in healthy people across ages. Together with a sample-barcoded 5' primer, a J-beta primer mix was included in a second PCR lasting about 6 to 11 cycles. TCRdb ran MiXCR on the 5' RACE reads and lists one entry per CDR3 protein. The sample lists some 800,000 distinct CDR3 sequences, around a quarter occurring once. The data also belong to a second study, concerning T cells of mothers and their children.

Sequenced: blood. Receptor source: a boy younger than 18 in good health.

The CDR3 here is CSAPTIQETQYF. The CDR3 DNA reads TGCAGTGCACCCACCATTCAAGAGACCCAGTACTTC. This chain connects TRBV20-1 to TRBJ2-5; no reliable D call. The germline V gene encodes CDR1 DFQATT and CDR2 SNEGSKA (reference sequence). The CDR3 totals 12 residues. Deletions cut 6 bases from V and 2 bases from J, with 10 bases between.

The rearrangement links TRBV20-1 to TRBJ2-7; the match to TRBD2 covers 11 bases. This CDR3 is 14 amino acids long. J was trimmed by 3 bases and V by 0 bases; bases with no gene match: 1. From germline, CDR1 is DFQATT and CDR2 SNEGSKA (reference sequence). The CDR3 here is CSARDGTSGYEQYF. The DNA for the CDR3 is TGCAGTGCTAGAGACGGGACTAGCGGCTACGAGCAGTACTTC.

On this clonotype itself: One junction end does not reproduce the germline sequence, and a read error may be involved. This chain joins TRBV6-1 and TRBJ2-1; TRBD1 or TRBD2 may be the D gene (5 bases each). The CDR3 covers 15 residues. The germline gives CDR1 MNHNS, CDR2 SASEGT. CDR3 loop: CACSEIGASLNEQFF. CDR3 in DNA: TGTGCCTGCAGTGAAATCGGGGCGAGTCTCAATGAGCAGTTCTTC.

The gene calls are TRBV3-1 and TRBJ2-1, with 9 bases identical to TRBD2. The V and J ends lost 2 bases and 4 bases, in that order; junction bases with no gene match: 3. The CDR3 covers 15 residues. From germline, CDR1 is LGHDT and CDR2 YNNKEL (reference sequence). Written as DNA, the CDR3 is TGTGCCAGCAGCCAAATTACTAGCGGGTACAATGAGCAGTTCTTC. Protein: CASSQITSGYNEQFF.

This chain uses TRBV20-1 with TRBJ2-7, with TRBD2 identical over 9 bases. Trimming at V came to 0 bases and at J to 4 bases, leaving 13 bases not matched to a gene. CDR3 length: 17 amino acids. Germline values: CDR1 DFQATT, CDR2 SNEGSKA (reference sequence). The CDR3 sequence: CSARDLTGRAGGYEQYF. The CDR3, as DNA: TGCAGTGCTAGAGATCTAACAGGACGAGCGGGAGGATACGAGCAGTACTTC.

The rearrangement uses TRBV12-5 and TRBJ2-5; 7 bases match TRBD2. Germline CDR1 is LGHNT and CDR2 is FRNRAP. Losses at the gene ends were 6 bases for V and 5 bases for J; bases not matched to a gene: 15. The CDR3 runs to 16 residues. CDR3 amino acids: CASGPRLAGARETQYF. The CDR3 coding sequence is TGTGCTAGTGGCCCTCGATTGGCGGGAGCGCGGGAGACCCAGTACTTC.

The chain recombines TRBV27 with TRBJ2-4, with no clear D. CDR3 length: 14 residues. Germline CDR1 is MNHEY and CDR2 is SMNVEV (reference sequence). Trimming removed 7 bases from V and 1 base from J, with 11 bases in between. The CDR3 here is CASTETGAKNIQYF. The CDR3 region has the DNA TGTGCCAGCACTGAGACTGGGGCCAAAAACATTCAGTACTTC.

This CDR3 is CSVEGQGPTEAFF. The CDR3 DNA reads TGCAGCGTTGAAGGTCAGGGGCCCACTGAAGCTTTCTTT. The chain combines TRBV29-1 with TRBJ1-1, with D tentatively TRBD1 (6 bases). The CDR3 consists of 13 residues. Trimming took 1 base from V and 4 from J, leaving 10 bases between them. Germline V gene sequence: CDR1 SQVTM, CDR2 ANQGSEA.

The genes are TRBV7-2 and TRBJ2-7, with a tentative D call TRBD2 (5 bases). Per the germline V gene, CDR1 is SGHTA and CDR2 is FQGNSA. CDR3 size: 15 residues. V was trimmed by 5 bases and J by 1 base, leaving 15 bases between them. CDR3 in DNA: TGTGCCAGCAGCCGAACGGGGTTTGGATCCTACGAGCAGTACTTC. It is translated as CASSRTGFGSYEQYF.

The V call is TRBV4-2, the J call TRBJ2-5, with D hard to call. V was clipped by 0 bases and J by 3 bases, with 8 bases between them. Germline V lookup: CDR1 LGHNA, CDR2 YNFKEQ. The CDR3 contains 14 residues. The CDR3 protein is CASSQEEYKETQYF. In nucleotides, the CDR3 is TGTGCCAGCAGCCAAGAAGAGTATAAAGAGACCCAGTACTTC.

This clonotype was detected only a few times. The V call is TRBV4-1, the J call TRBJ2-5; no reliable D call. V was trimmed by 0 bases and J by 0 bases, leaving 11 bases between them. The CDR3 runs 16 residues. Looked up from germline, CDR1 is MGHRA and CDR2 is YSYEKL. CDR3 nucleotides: TGCGCCAGCAGCCAAGAGACGCGTGGCCACCAAGAGACCCAGTACTTC. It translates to CASSQETRGHQETQYF.

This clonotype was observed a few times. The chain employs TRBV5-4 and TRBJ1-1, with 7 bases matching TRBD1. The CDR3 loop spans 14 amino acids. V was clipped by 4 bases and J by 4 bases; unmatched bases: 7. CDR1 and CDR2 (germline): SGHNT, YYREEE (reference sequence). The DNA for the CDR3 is TGTGCCAGCAGCCGGGAACAGGGGCGCACTGAAGCTTTCTTT. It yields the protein CASSREQGRTEAFF.

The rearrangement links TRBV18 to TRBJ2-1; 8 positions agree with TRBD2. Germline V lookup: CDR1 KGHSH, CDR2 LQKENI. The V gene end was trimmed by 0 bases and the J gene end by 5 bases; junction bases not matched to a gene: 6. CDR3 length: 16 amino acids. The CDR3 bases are TGTGCCAGCTCACCACCTGGACTAGCCCCAAACAATGAGCAGTTCTTC. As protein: CASSPPGLAPNNEQFF.

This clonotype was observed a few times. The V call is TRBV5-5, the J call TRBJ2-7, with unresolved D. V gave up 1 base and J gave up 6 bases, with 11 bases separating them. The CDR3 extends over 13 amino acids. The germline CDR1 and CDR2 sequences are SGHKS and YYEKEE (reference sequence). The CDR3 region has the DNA TGTGCCAGCAGCTTGATTGACTCTCGCGAGCAGTACTTC. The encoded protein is CASSLIDSREQYF.

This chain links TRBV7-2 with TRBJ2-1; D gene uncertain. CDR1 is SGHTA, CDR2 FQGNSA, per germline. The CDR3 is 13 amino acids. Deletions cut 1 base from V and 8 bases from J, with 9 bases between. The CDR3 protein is CASSLVSGDEQFF. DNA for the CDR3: TGTGCCAGCAGCTTAGTATCTGGGGATGAGCAGTTCTTC.

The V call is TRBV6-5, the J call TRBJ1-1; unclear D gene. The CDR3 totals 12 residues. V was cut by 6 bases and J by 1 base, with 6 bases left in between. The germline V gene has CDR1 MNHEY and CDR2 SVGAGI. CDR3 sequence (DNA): TGTGCCAGCAGCCCCCGGAACACTGAAGCTTTCTTT. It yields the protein CASSPRNTEAFF.

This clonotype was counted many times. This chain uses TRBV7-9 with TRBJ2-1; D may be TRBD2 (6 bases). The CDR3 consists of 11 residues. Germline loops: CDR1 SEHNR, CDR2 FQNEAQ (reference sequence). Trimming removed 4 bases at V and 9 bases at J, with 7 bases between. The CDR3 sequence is CASSSGLEQFF. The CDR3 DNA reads TGTGCCAGCAGCTCGGGACTTGAGCAGTTCTTC.

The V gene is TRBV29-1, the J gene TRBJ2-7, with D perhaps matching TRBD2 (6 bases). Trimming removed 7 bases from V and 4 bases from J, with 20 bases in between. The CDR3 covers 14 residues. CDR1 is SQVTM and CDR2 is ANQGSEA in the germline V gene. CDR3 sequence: CSAESGTGFYEQYF. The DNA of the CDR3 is TGCAGCGCCGAAAGTGGGACTGGATTTTACGAGCAGTACTTC.

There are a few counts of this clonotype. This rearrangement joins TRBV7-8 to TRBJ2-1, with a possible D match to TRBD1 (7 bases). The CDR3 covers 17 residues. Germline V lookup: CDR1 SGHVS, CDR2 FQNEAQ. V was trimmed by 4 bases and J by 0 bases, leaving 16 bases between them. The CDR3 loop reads CASSSIGGGSSYNEQFF. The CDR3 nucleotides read TGTGCCAGCAGCTCAATCGGAGGGGGCAGCTCCTACAATGAGCAGTTCTTC.

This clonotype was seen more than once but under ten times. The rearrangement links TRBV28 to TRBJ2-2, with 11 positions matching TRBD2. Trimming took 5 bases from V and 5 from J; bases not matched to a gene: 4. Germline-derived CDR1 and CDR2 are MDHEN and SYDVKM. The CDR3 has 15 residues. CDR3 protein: CASSLRLAGTGELFF. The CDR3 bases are TGTGCCAGCAGTCTAAGACTAGCGGGGACCGGGGAGCTGTTTTTT.

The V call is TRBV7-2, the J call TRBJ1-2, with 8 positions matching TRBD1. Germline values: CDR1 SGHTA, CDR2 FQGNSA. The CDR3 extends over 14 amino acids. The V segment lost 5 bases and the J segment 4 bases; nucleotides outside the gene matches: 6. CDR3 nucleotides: TGTGCCAGCAGCGCCGACAGGGGAGCCTATGGCTACACCTTC. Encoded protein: CASSADRGAYGYTF.

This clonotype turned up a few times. CDR3 residues: CASSKPGTDEKLFF. CDR3 DNA sequence: TGTGCCAGCAGCAAACCCGGGACGGATGAAAAACTGTTTTTT. J is TRBJ1-4 and V is TRBV6-1; tentatively, D is TRBD1 (5 bases). Germline CDR1 MNHNS, CDR2 SASEGT. The CDR3 loop spans 14 amino acids. Trimming shortened V by 6 bases and J by 6 bases, and 14 bases separated the two germline ends.

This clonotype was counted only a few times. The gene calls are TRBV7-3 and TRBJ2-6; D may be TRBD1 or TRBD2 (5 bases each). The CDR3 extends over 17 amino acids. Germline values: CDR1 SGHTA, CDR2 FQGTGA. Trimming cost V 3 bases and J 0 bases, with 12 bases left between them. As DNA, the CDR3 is TGTGCCAGCAGCTTTGAGGGGCCCGTCTCTGGGGCCAACGTCCTGACTTTC. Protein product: CASSFEGPVSGANVLTF.

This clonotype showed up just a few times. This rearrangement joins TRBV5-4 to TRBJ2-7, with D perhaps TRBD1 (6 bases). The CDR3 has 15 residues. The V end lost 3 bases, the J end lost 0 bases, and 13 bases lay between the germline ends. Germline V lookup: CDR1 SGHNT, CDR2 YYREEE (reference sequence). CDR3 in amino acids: CASSSGQEPSYEQYF. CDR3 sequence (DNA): TGTGCCAGCAGCTCGGGACAAGAACCCTCCTACGAGCAGTACTTC.

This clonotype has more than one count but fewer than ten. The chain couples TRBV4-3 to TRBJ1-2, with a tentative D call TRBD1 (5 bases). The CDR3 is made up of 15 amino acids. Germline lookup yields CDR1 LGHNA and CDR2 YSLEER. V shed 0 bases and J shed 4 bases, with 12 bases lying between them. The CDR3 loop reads CASSQDSGGSYGYTF. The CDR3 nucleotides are TGCGCCAGCAGCCAAGATTCGGGGGGAAGCTATGGCTACACCTTC.

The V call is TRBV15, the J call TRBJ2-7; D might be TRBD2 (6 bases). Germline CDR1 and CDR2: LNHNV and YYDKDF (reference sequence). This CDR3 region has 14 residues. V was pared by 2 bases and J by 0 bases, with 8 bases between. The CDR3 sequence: CATSRPGGSYEQYF. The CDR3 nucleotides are TGTGCCACCAGCAGACCCGGGGGCTCCTACGAGCAGTACTTC.

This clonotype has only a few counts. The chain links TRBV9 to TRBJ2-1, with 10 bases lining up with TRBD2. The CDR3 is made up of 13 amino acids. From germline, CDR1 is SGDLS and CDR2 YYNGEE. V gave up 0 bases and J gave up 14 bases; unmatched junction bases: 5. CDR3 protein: CASSVDGTSVEFF. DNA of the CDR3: TGTGCCAGCAGCGTAGATGGGACTAGCGTTGAGTTCTTC.

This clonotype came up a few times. The CDR3 nucleotides read TGTGCCAGCAGCCCGGGGAGCCCCTACGAGCAGTACTTC. Translated, it gives CASSPGSPYEQYF. The genes are TRBV7-2 and TRBJ2-5; the D gene is possibly TRBD2 (5 bases). The end of the DNA fits TRBJ2-7 better, so the J call may be wrong. Germline V gives CDR1 SGHTA, CDR2 FQGNSA. The CDR3 extends over 13 amino acids.

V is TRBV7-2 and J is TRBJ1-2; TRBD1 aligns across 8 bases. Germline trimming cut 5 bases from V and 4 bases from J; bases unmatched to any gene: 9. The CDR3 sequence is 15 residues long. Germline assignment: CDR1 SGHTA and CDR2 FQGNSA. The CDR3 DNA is TGTGCCAGCAGCCCAGGACAGGGCGCAAGCTATGGCTACACCTTC. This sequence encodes CASSPGQGASYGYTF.

The CDR3 DNA reads TGCGCCAGCAGGGAAACTAGCGGGAGAAGCACCGGGGAGCTGTTTTTT. Its protein product is CASRETSGRSTGELFF. This sequence joins TRBV5-1 and TRBJ2-2; 11 bases are a match to TRBD2. Germline-derived CDR1 and CDR2 are SGHRS and YFSETQ. Trimming cost V 5 bases and J 4 bases; bases outside gene matches: 7. This CDR3 comprises 16 residues. Based on the CDR3 plus reference TRBV5-1 and TRBJ2-2, the full variable domain is KAGVTQTPRYLIKTRGQQVTLSCSPISGHRSVSWYQQTPGQGLQFLFEYFSETQRNKGNFPGRFSGRQFSNSRSEMNVSTLELGDSALYLCASRETSGRSTGELFFGEGSRLTVL.

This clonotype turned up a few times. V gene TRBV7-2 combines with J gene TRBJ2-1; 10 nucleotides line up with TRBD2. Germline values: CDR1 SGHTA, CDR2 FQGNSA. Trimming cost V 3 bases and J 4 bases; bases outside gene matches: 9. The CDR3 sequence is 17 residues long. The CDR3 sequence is CASSLASGSWGYNEQFF. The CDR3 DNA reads TGTGCCAGCAGCTTGGCTAGCGGGAGCTGGGGGTACAATGAGCAGTTCTTC.

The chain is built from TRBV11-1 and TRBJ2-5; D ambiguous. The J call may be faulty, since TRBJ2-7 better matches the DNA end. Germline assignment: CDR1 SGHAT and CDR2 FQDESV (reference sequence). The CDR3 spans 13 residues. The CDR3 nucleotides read TGTGCCAGCAGCGCCCCAAACTCCTACGAGCAGTACTTC. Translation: CASSAPNSYEQYF.